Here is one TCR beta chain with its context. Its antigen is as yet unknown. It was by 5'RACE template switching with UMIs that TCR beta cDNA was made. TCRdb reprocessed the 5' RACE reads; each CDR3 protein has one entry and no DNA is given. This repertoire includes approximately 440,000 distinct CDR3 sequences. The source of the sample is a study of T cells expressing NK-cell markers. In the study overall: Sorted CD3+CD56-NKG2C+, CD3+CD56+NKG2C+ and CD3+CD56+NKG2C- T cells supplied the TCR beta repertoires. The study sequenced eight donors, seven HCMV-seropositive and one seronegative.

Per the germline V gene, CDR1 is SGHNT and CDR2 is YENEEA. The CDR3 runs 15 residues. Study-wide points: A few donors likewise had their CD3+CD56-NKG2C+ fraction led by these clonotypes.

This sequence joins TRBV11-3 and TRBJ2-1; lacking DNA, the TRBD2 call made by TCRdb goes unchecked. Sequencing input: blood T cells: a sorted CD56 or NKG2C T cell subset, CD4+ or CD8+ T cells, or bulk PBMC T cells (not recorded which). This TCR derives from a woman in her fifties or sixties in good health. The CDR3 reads CASSLIWDSNNEQFF.